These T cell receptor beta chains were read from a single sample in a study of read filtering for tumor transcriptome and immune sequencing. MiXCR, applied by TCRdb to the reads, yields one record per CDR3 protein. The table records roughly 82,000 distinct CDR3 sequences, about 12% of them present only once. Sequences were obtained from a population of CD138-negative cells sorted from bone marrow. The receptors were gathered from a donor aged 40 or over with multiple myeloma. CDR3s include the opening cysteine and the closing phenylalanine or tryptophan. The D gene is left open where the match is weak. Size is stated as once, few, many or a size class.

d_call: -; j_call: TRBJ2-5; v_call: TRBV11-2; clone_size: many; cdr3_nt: TGTGCCAGCAGCTCTAGACTAGGAGGACTCTTC; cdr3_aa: CASSSRLGGLF
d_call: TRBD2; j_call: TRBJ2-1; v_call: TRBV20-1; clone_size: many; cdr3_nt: TGCAGTGCTAGAGGAGGCAAACTAGCGGCATCCTACAATGAGCAGTTCTTC; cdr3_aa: CSARGGKLAASYNEQFF
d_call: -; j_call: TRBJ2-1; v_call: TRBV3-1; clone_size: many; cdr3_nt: TGTGCCAGCAGCAAAGGGGTTGAGCAGTTCTTC; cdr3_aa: CASSKGVEQFF
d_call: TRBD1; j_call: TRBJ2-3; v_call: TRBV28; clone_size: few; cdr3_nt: TGTGCCAGCAGTGCACCAACGGGACAGGGCAGGGATACGCAGTATTTT; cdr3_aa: CASSAPTGQGRDTQYF
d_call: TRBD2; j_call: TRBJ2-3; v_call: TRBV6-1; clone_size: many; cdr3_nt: TGTGCCAGCGGGGGGACTAGCGGGATTCCCCGCACAGATACGCAGTATTTT; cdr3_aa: CASGGTSGIPRTDTQYF
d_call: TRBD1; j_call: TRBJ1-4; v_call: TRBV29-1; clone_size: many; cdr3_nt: TGCAGCGGCCGCGGGACAGGGGATGAAAAACTGTTTTTT; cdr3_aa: CSGRGTGDEKLFF
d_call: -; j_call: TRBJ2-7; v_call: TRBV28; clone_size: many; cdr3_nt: TGTGCCAGCAGTTTAGTCGGCGCCCCGTCCAAGCAGTACTTC; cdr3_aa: CASSLVGAPSKQYF
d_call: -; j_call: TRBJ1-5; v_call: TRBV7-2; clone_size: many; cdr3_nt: TGTGCCAGCAGCTTGGGTCTTAATCAGCCCCAGCATTTT; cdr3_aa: CASSLGLNQPQHF
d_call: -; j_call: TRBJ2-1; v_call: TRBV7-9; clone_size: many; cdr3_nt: TGTGCCAGCAGCTACAACAGTCTTGGGAGTGAGCAGTTCTTC; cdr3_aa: CASSYNSLGSEQFF
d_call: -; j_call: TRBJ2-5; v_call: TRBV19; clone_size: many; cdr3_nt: TGTGCCAGTAGTATCGGCGGCTCCGGGGTTCAGGAGACCCAGTACTTC; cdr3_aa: CASSIGGSGVQETQYF
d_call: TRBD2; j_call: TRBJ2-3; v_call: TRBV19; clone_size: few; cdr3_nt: TGTGCCAGTAGTATTACACCTAGCGGGAGTGCAGATACGCAGTATTTT; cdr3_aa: CASSITPSGSADTQYF
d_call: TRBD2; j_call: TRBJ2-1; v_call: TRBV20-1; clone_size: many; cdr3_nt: TGCAGTGCCTTGACTAGCGGGAGTCATGAGCAGTTCTTC; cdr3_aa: CSALTSGSHEQFF
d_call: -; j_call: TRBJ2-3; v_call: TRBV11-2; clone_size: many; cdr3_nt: TGTGCCAGCAGCCCAGTCCCCCGTAGGGCAGATACGCAGTATTTT; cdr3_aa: CASSPVPRRADTQYF
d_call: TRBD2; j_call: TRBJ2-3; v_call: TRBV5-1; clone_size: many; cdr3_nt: TGCGCCAGCAGCACTAGCGGGGCTAGCACAGATACGCAGTATTTT; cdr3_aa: CASSTSGASTDTQYF
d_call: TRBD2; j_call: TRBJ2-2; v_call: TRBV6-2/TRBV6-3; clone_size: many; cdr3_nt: TGTGCCAGCAGCCCCCTAGCGGGAGGTGTGGTCGTACCCGGGGAGCTGTTTTTT; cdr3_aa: CASSPLAGGVVVPGELFF
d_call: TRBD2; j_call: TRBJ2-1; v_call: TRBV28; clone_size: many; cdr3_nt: TGTGCCAGCGGGCTTCGTAGCGGGAGTTTGAACAATGAGCAGTTCTTC; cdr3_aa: CASGLRSGSLNNEQFF
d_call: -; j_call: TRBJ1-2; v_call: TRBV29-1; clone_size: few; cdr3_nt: TGCAGCGTGACCTCTGGACCCAGGGGTTATGGCTACACCTTC; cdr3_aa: CSVTSGPRGYGYTF